The T cell receptor beta chain described here comes from a study of shared clonotypes between healthy human individuals. Study-wide points: Represented diversity (both genetic and exposure-history) was limited by the small number of donors. The sharing of around 5% of naive CD4 clonotypes was seen across several donors.

TCRdb's copy holds only in-frame clones and misses some; the assay was immunoSEQ multiplex PCR. This sample has 2,100,000 or so clones, with approximately 94% found just once. This clone was detected only once. Its antigen is currently unknown. This clonotype was sampled from a man younger than 35 in good health. The sequencing input was naive CD4+ T cells sorted from blood. The subset here: CD45RA+ positively selected.

CDR3 protein: CSVDLASHEQYF. The CDR3 nucleotides are TGCAGCGTTGATTTGGCATCACACGAGCAGTACTTC. The chain recombines TRBV29-1 with TRBJ2-7; D gene uncertain. The CDR3 sequence is 12 residues long. Germline loops: CDR1 SQVTM, CDR2 ANQGSEA. The ends were cut back, 3 bases at V and 5 bases at J, with 11 bases in the middle.